These T cell receptor beta chains were read from a single sample in a study of blood T cells in healthy people across ages. Each CDR3 protein gets one entry after TCRdb re-called the 5' RACE reads with MiXCR. The table lists 850,000 to 950,000 distinct CDR3 sequences, about 30% of them singletons. The sample comprised blood. The receptors here all came from an elderly woman in good health. CDR3s include the opening cysteine and the closing phenylalanine or tryptophan. Fields, in order: D gene, J gene, clone size, V gene, CDR3 protein, CDR3 DNA. A D gene is named only where the DNA matches it firmly. Only part of the rows carry a size: once, few, many, or a class if the clone is expanded.

D gene: .
J gene: TRBJ2-5
clone size: many
V gene: TRBV6-5
CDR3 protein: CASTRSRGSETQYF
CDR3 DNA: TGTGCCAGCACCCGAAGCCGGGGTTCGGAGACCCAGTACTTC

D gene: TRBD1
J gene: TRBJ1-2
clone size: few
V gene: TRBV28
CDR3 protein: CASTKGQGYGYTF
CDR3 DNA: TGTGCCAGCACCAAGGGACAGGGCTATGGCTACACCTTC

D gene: .
J gene: TRBJ2-5
clone size: many
V gene: TRBV7-2
CDR3 protein: CASSKEVTQYF
CDR3 DNA: TGTGCCAGCAGCAAAGAGGTGACCCAGTACTTC

D gene: .
J gene: TRBJ2-3
clone size: .
V gene: TRBV5-1
CDR3 protein: CASSQDAIHGTDTQYF
CDR3 DNA: TGCGCCAGCAGCCAAGACGCCATTCATGGGACAGATACGCAGTATTTT

D gene: .
J gene: TRBJ2-1
clone size: many
V gene: TRBV7-9
CDR3 protein: CASSGTPGLYNEQFF
CDR3 DNA: TGTGCCAGCAGCGGAACACCGGGCCTCTACAATGAGCAGTTCTTC

D gene: .
J gene: TRBJ1-2
clone size: many
V gene: TRBV6-1
CDR3 protein: CASSESYFNYGYTF
CDR3 DNA: TGTGCCAGCAGTGAAAGCTACTTTAACTATGGCTACACCTTC

D gene: TRBD1
J gene: TRBJ2-5
clone size: many
V gene: TRBV29-1
CDR3 protein: CSVEPWTGRQTQYF
CDR3 DNA: TGCAGCGTTGAGCCTTGGACAGGGAGACAGACCCAGTACTTC

D gene: .
J gene: TRBJ1-1
clone size: few
V gene: TRBV5-5
CDR3 protein: CASSLLKQTQTSGTEAFF
CDR3 DNA: TGTGCCAGCAGCTTGCTCAAACAGACCCAGACTAGTGGTACTGAAGCTTTCTTT

D gene: TRBD2
J gene: TRBJ2-2
clone size: .
V gene: TRBV5-1
CDR3 protein: CASSLAGLAMGTGELFF
CDR3 DNA: TGCGCCAGCAGCTTGGCCGGACTAGCGATGGGCACCGGGGAGCTGTTTTTT

D gene: TRBD2
J gene: TRBJ2-1
clone size: .
V gene: TRBV12-3/TRBV12-4
CDR3 protein: CASGPAGAYNEQFF
CDR3 DNA: TGTGCCAGCGGTCCCGCGGGAGCCTACAATGAGCAGTTCTTC

D gene: .
J gene: TRBJ2-5
clone size: many
V gene: TRBV7-2
CDR3 protein: CASSLLTGFPGETQYF
CDR3 DNA: TGTGCCAGCAGCTTACTAACAGGATTTCCCGGAGAGACCCAGTACTTC

D gene: TRBD2
J gene: TRBJ2-5
clone size: .
V gene: TRBV9
CDR3 protein: CASNTGTSGGRGQETQYF
CDR3 DNA: TGTGCCAGCAACACAGGGACTAGCGGGGGGCGCGGCCAAGAGACCCAGTACTTC

D gene: TRBD2
J gene: TRBJ2-7
clone size: few
V gene: TRBV29-1
CDR3 protein: CSVRDRGLAGGRSYEQYF
CDR3 DNA: TGCAGCGTTAGAGACCGTGGACTAGCGGGAGGAAGATCCTACGAGCAGTACTTC

D gene: .
J gene: TRBJ2-7
clone size: many
V gene: TRBV7-2
CDR3 protein: CASSFGVGTALSYEQYF
CDR3 DNA: TGTGCCAGCAGCTTTGGAGTCGGGACCGCTTTATCCTACGAGCAGTACTTC

D gene: TRBD1
J gene: TRBJ1-6
clone size: .
V gene: TRBV27
CDR3 protein: CASKGDDRANSPLHF
CDR3 DNA: TGTGCCAGCAAAGGCGATGACAGGGCTAATTCACCCCTCCACTTT

D gene: .
J gene: TRBJ1-2
clone size: few
V gene: TRBV3-1
CDR3 protein: CASSQPRGTGSYGYTF
CDR3 DNA: TGTGCCAGCAGCCAACCGCGGGGAACAGGGTCCTATGGCTACACCTTC

D gene: TRBD2
J gene: TRBJ2-1
clone size: few
V gene: TRBV12-3/TRBV12-4
CDR3 protein: CASGGGVNNEQFF
CDR3 DNA: TGTGCCAGCGGCGGGGGGGTAAACAATGAGCAGTTCTTC

D gene: .
J gene: TRBJ2-2
clone size: few
V gene: TRBV20-1
CDR3 protein: CSAIPGSRGTGELFF
CDR3 DNA: TGCAGTGCTATCCCGGGGAGTAGGGGCACCGGGGAGCTGTTTTTT

D gene: TRBD1
J gene: TRBJ1-4
clone size: .
V gene: TRBV6-4
CDR3 protein: CASRETGDANEKLFF
CDR3 DNA: TGTGCCAGCAGGGAAACAGGGGACGCTAATGAAAAACTGTTTTTT

D gene: .
J gene: TRBJ1-2
clone size: few
V gene: TRBV6-6
CDR3 protein: CASSRAGGSYGYTF
CDR3 DNA: TGTGCCAGCAGCCGCGCCGGGGGTTCGTATGGCTACACCTTC

D gene: .
J gene: TRBJ2-2
clone size: few
V gene: TRBV20-1
CDR3 protein: CSARSTNTGELFF
CDR3 DNA: TGCAGTGCTAGAAGTACGAACACCGGGGAGCTGTTTTTT

D gene: .
J gene: TRBJ2-7
clone size: .
V gene: TRBV7-7
CDR3 protein: CASSQQTGRGEQYF
CDR3 DNA: TGTGCTAGCAGCCAACAGACGGGAAGGGGCGAGCAGTACTTC

D gene: TRBD2
J gene: TRBJ2-2
clone size: few
V gene: TRBV5-1
CDR3 protein: CASSLEGLAGATGELFF
CDR3 DNA: TGCGCCAGCAGCTTGGAGGGTCTAGCGGGGGCCACCGGGGAGCTGTTTTTT

D gene: .
J gene: TRBJ2-5
clone size: .
V gene: TRBV7-2
CDR3 protein: CASSLGPGDRQETQYF
CDR3 DNA: TGTGCCAGCAGCTTAGGACCGGGAGACAGACAAGAGACCCAGTACTTC

D gene: .
J gene: TRBJ1-5
clone size: many
V gene: TRBV20-1
CDR3 protein: CSARRGFQPQHF
CDR3 DNA: TGCAGTGCTAGGAGGGGGTTTCAGCCCCAGCATTTT

D gene: .
J gene: TRBJ1-4
clone size: many
V gene: TRBV12-3/TRBV12-4
CDR3 protein: CASTHRVRTNEKLFF
CDR3 DNA: TGTGCCAGCACCCACAGGGTCCGAACTAATGAAAAACTGTTTTTT

D gene: TRBD1
J gene: TRBJ2-7
clone size: many
V gene: TRBV3-1
CDR3 protein: CASSQDRTGVYRDEQYF
CDR3 DNA: TGTGCCAGCAGCCAAGACCGGACAGGGGTCTACCGTGACGAGCAGTACTTC

D gene: TRBD2
J gene: TRBJ2-3
clone size: many
V gene: TRBV3-1
CDR3 protein: CASSQGGGTSTDTQYF
CDR3 DNA: TGTGCCAGCAGCCAAGGGGGGGGAACTAGCACAGATACGCAGTATTTT

D gene: .
J gene: TRBJ2-5
clone size: few
V gene: TRBV5-5
CDR3 protein: CASSWRTAQETQYF
CDR3 DNA: TGTGCCAGCAGCTGGCGAACGGCTCAAGAGACCCAGTACTTC

D gene: .
J gene: TRBJ2-7
clone size: .
V gene: TRBV20-1
CDR3 protein: CSARDPDFGSYNEQYF
CDR3 DNA: TGCAGTGCTAGGGATCCGGACTTCGGCTCCTACAATGAGCAGTACTTC

D gene: .
J gene: TRBJ2-5
clone size: many
V gene: TRBV11-2
CDR3 protein: CASSPFIQETQYF
CDR3 DNA: TGTGCCAGCAGCCCCTTCATCCAAGAGACCCAGTACTTC

D gene: .
J gene: TRBJ2-5
clone size: .
V gene: TRBV5-1
CDR3 protein: CAGSHGGPTQETQYF
CDR3 DNA: TGCGCCGGCAGCCACGGGGGGCCAACTCAAGAGACCCAGTACTTC

D gene: TRBD2
J gene: TRBJ2-7
clone size: once
V gene: TRBV3-1
CDR3 protein: CACSQTSGGAGEQYF
CDR3 DNA: TGTGCCTGCAGCCAAACTAGCGGGGGGGCCGGCGAGCAGTACTTC

D gene: .
J gene: TRBJ1-1
clone size: many
V gene: TRBV29-1
CDR3 protein: CSVEKALNTEAFF
CDR3 DNA: TGCAGCGTTGAAAAAGCGCTGAACACTGAAGCTTTCTTT

D gene: .
J gene: TRBJ1-1
clone size: few
V gene: TRBV6-5
CDR3 protein: CASSSPVRTEAFF
CDR3 DNA: TGTGCCAGCAGTTCACCGGTAAGGACTGAAGCTTTCTTT